The entry below gives a single TCR beta chain sequence along with its context. Its antigen is unknown. From each donor, an approximately 2.5 ml peripheral blood sample was collected into PAXgene tubes and stored at -80 degrees C. Total RNA was isolated from whole blood with the PAXgene blood miRNA kit on an automated QIAcube, without T cell sorting. Deep TCRalpha and TCRbeta repertoire profiling with unique molecular barcoding was performed on peripheral blood of monozygotic twin pairs concordant or discordant for inflammatory bowel disease. Smoking habits were recorded for all twin pairs, and each individual was classified as a current, former or never smoker. The CDR3 has 13 amino acids, counting the end cysteine and phenylalanine. The record lacks a DNA sequence. The CDR1 and CDR2 encoded by the germline V gene are SGHRS and YFSETQ. This entry is derived from a study of monozygotic twins with inflammatory bowel disease (dated by TCRdb to about 2019). About the full investigation: The complete study included 28 monozygotic twin pairs: 19 IBD-discordant Danish pairs and nine German pairs, of which four were IBD-concordant and five were IBD-discordant. Disease-associated traits were sought mainly through comparisons between IBD patients and their genetically identical healthy co-twins within discordant pairs. Each individual had, on average, about 151 000 unique TCRalpha sequences and 181 000 unique TCRbeta sequences available for analysis. What the work shows at the level of the full study, not this receptor alone: Repertoire similarity did not differ between concordant and discordant twins, which could be due to limited statistical power. IBD patients had lower TCRbeta repertoire diversity, measured by the inverse Simpson index, than their healthy co-twins. Because patients received different immunosuppressive treatments, the repertoires may have picked up extra background noise and variability between individuals. No single strong signal or clonotype linked to IBD turned up in the results, so the idea that one exists was not supported. Distinction between different T cell subtypes could not be achieved in the analysis. Compared with healthy twins, IBD patients had fewer clonotypes in common with other individuals, a difference most pronounced in patients showing signs of disease activity.

The library was prepared using 5' RACE. For each TCR library, around 3,800 ng of total RNA was used. For each sample, cDNA synthesis with SMARTScribe reverse transcriptase was split into eight separate reactions. Unique molecular identifiers containing a 6-nucleotide sample barcode were introduced through template switching during cDNA synthesis. Two nested PCRs of approximately 16 and 10 cycles amplified the TCRalpha and TCRbeta cDNA, and bead purification followed each PCR. Before amplification, the cDNA was treated with uracil DNA-glycosylase and purified using the QIAquick PCR purification kit. The second PCR added Illumina TruSeq-compatible adapters along with sample-specific barcodes. Library quality and concentration were checked on TapeStation and Qubit, and libraries were pooled at around 4.9 ng each. The pooled libraries were sequenced with 2 x 100 bp reads and custom sequencing primers on an Illumina HiSeq2500 single-index Rapid Run. From the authors' description of their analysis: MiGEC version 1.2.6 was used for UMI-based consensus assembly, which corrected PCR and sequencing errors. V(D)J alignment, clonotype assembly and CDR3 extraction were performed with MiXCR version 2.1.1. To normalise gene usage, clonotype sharing and MAIT/NKT TCR abundance, the analysis used the top 1000, 10 000 and 20 000 clonotypes per sample. After downsampling to 27 000 UMIs, diversity was calculated as the inverse Simpson index using the vegan R package. Statistical testing used paired Mann-Whitney U tests on the discordant twin pairs and applied Benjamini-Hochberg correction for multiple testing. TCRdb reprocessed the reads, reporting each CDR3 protein sequence once and no DNA. TCRdb's processing, not the authors', yielded these V and J calls. The table kept for this sample lists about 210,000 distinct CDR3 sequences. Jointly, the top ten make up around 1.5% of the sample.

The TCR originated in a human donor with ulcerative colitis or Crohn's disease, or a healthy co-twin of an affected twin (not recorded which). Sequenced input: blood. The V and J genes are TRBV5-1 and TRBJ2-3; TCRdb lists TRBD2, though no DNA is available to test this call. The CDR3 protein sequence reads: CASRDSWGDTQYF.